What follows are 30 T cell receptor beta chains derived from one specimen sequenced in a study of glioma-infiltrating T cells. Using RNA template, CDR3s of TCR alpha and beta were amplified with iRepertoire arm-PCR. Each CDR3 protein is one row after TCRdb ran MiXCR on the multiplex PCR reads. The sample gives under 150,000 distinct CDR3 sequences, about two fifths of which show up once; over 15% is in the top ten. Sequenced sample: glioma tissue, nonneoplastic brain tissue, or PBMCs (not recorded which). The receptors were gathered from a human donor with low-grade glioma or glioblastoma, undergoing nonglioma brain surgery, or in good health (not recorded which).

This clonotype was counted once. A much larger clone differs by one base, so this may be a read error. This chain joins TRBV20-1 and TRBJ1-1; D is perhaps TRBD1 (6 bases). This CDR3 comprises 16 residues. The germline V gene has CDR1 DFQATT and CDR2 SNEGSKA (reference sequence). This CDR3 is CSARDRGTQTNAEAFF. DNA of the CDR3: TGCAGTGCTAGAGACAGGGGAACCCAAACGAACGCTGAAGCTTTCTTT.

As concerns this clonotype: Germline and junction disagree at one end, which may indicate a read error. This CDR3 is CASSLGTGGGEQFF. In DNA form, the CDR3 reads TGTGCTAGCAGCTTAGGGACAGGGGGCGGTGAGCAGTTCTTC. The chain combines TRBV7-7 with TRBJ2-1, with 12 bases aligning to TRBD1. Germline CDR1 reads SSHAT; CDR2 reads FNYEAQ (reference sequence). The CDR3 spans 14 residues.

This clonotype was seen only a few times. One junction end disagrees with the germline gene, perhaps due to a read error. The chain joins TRBV6-1 to TRBJ1-1; perhaps TRBD1 as D (5 bases). CDR3 length: 15 amino acids. The germline V gene encodes CDR1 MNHNS and CDR2 SASEGT. The CDR3 is CASTEWGGMNTEAFF. CDR3 DNA: TGTGCCAGCACTGAATGGGGGGGTATGAACACTGAAGCTTTCTTT.

The rearrangement joins TRBV7-6 to TRBJ2-5; D possibly corresponds to TRBD2 (5 bases). Trimming took off 6 bases at V and 3 bases at J, with 8 bases between the two ends. This CDR3 is built from 12 residues. Per the germline V gene, CDR1 is SGHVS and CDR2 is FNYEAQ. For the CDR3, the DNA is TGTGCCAGCAGTCGGGGAGAAGAGACCCAGTACTTC. Its protein product is CASSRGEETQYF.

The V call is TRBV24-1, the J call TRBJ2-1; D gene unclear. V lost 1 base and J lost 12, with 6 bases in between. From germline, CDR1 is KGHDR and CDR2 SFDVKD. CDR3 size: 11 residues. CDR3 sequence (DNA): TGTGCCACCAGTGATTTACTTGCGCAGTTCTTC. This encodes CATSDLLAQFF.

This clonotype was seen a handful of times. CDR3 sequence: CSAGGQGATDTQYF. The CDR3 DNA reads as TGCAGTGCTGGGGGACAGGGGGCAACAGATACGCAGTATTTT. The rearrangement uses TRBV20-1 and TRBJ2-3, with 12 nucleotides matching TRBD1. This CDR3 is 14 amino acids long. Looked up from germline, CDR1 is DFQATT and CDR2 is SNEGSKA (reference sequence). The ends lost 5 bases at V and 3 bases at J; junction bases unmatched: 3.

In its sample, this clonotype was seen a few times. This chain links TRBV12-3 or TRBV12-4 with TRBJ2-3, with TRBD1 identical over 8 bases. With V trimmed by 5 bases and J by 6 bases, 10 bases remained unmatched. The CDR3 contains 15 residues. CDR3 DNA sequence: TGTGCCAGCAGTCGGCGACAGGGGACCCCCGATACGCAGTATTTT. Protein: CASSRRQGTPDTQYF.

As regards this clonotype: A read error may be the cause here, since a much bigger clone is one base away. The rearrangement joins TRBV3-1 to TRBJ2-5; 10 bases align to TRBD2. Germline lookup yields CDR1 LGHDT and CDR2 YNNKEL (reference sequence). This CDR3 region has 17 residues. In DNA, the CDR3 is TGTGCCAGCAGCAAAGATCGGAGCGGGAGGGCCCAAGAGACCCAGTACTTC. Residues: CASSKDRSGRAQETQYF.

The chain combines TRBV20-1 with TRBJ1-2; tentatively, D is TRBD1 (6 bases). Germline V gene lookup returns CDR1 DFQATT and CDR2 SNEGSKA (reference sequence). This CDR3 is 14 amino acids long. Between the trimmed V and J ends, which lost 5 bases and 2 bases, there was a span of 15 bases. The CDR3 sequence: CSASKITGNYGYTF. The CDR3 DNA follows: TGCAGTGCTTCCAAAATAACAGGGAACTATGGCTACACCTTC.

This clonotype appeared many times. The chain recombines TRBV6-2 or TRBV6-3 with TRBJ1-1; D gene uncertain. V was cut by 0 bases and J by 0 bases, with 5 bases left in between. Germline V gene sequence: CDR1 MNHEY, CDR2 SVGEGT. CDR3 length: 14 residues. In nucleotides, the CDR3 is TGTGCCAGCAGTTACTCGGTCGTGAACACTGAAGCTTTCTTT. This sequence encodes CASSYSVVNTEAFF.

V and J are TRBV7-8 and TRBJ2-5; TRBD1 is a possible D gene (7 bases). CDR3 size: 15 residues. The V gene's germline CDR1 is SGHVS and CDR2 FQNEAQ. V was clipped by 3 bases and J by 3 bases, with 14 bases between them. The CDR3 sequence: CASSFQGGGEETQYF. CDR3 nucleotide sequence: TGTGCCAGCAGCTTTCAGGGGGGAGGAGAAGAGACCCAGTACTTC.

The chain joins TRBV20-1 to TRBJ1-5; the match to TRBD1 covers 12 bases. CDR3 size: 16 residues. The junction had 11 bases not matched to a gene; V was cut back by 5 bases and J by 6 bases. Germline CDR1 reads DFQATT; CDR2 reads SNEGSKA (reference sequence). Here the CDR3 DNA reads TGCAGTGCTGGATCGGGGACAGGGGGCGGTGGTCAGCCCCAGCATTTT. Residues: CSAGSGTGGGGQPQHF.

This sequence joins TRBV3-1 and TRBJ1-5; 8 bases are a match to TRBD1. This CDR3 contains 14 residues. Germline values: CDR1 LGHDT, CDR2 YNNKEL (reference sequence). V shed 4 bases, J shed 10 bases, and the junction held 9 bases outside the gene matches. The DNA for the CDR3 is TGTGCCAGCAGCCCCACAGGGGGAATCGATCCCCAGCATTTT. Protein sequence: CASSPTGGIDPQHF.

This CDR3 reads CASRLIADRDGYTF. The CDR3 nucleotides are TGTGCCAGCAGGCTGATAGCGGACAGAGATGGCTACACCTTC. The gene calls are TRBV6-1 and TRBJ1-2; a weak D match, TRBD1 (6 bases). The CDR3 is 14 residues long. V shed 6 bases and J shed 6 bases, with 17 bases lying between them. CDR1 is MNHNS, CDR2 SASEGT, per germline.

Regarding this clonotype: The junction shows a germline mismatch at one end, possibly a read error. The gene calls are TRBV20-1 and TRBJ1-1, with 7 positions matching TRBD1. Germline assignment: CDR1 DFQATT and CDR2 SNEGSKA (reference sequence). CDR3 size: 14 residues. The CDR3: CSARDTGAQNEDFF. As DNA, the CDR3 is TGCAGTGCTAGAGACACAGGGGCGCAAAATGAAGATTTCTTT.

There are a few counts of this clonotype. This chain uses TRBV7-2 with TRBJ1-2; 11 nucleotides agree with TRBD1. The V and J ends lost 5 bases and 4 bases, in that order; junction bases with no gene match: 3. Germline V gene sequence: CDR1 SGHTA, CDR2 FQGNSA. The CDR3 loop spans 14 amino acids. CDR3 in DNA: TGTGCCAGCAGCGCGGGGACAGGGGGCTATGGCTACACCTTC. This translates into CASSAGTGGYGYTF.

The V call is TRBV7-3, the J call TRBJ2-3, with TRBD2 matching over 8 bases. The CDR3 covers 14 residues. Germline trimming cut 5 bases from V and 5 bases from J; bases unmatched to any gene: 6. Germline values: CDR1 SGHTA, CDR2 FQGTGA. The CDR3 DNA sequence: TGTGCCAGCAGCCCGGGACTAGGAGAAGATACGCAGTATTTT. This sequence encodes CASSPGLGEDTQYF.

J is TRBJ1-6 and V is TRBV7-2, with unresolved D. The CDR3 consists of 15 residues. Germline V lookup: CDR1 SGHTA, CDR2 FQGNSA. Trimming left V 0 bases short and J 5 bases short, with 8 bases between. The CDR3 loop reads CASSLAPLDNSPLHF. In nucleotides, the CDR3 is TGTGCCAGCAGCTTAGCCCCACTGGATAATTCACCCCTCCACTTT.

This rearrangement joins TRBV20-1 to TRBJ2-3, with TRBD2 as a possible D gene (5 bases). The CDR3 consists of 14 residues. Germline V gives CDR1 DFQATT, CDR2 SNEGSKA (reference sequence). The V and J ends lost 5 bases and 4 bases respectively, with 16 bases between them. DNA of the CDR3: TGCAGTGCTCCGGACTCCTCGGGCGCAGATACGCAGTATTTT. Its protein is CSAPDSSGADTQYF.

This chain joins TRBV5-1 and TRBJ2-1; no clear D. Per germline, CDR1 SGHRS and CDR2 YFSETQ. The V end was cut by 2 bases, the J end by 5 bases, with 14 bases between. The CDR3 contains 15 residues. CDR3 sequence (DNA): TGCGCCAGCAGCTTTATCGCCCCCGCGGACAATGAGCAGTTCTTC. Its protein product is CASSFIAPADNEQFF.

V and J are TRBV18 and TRBJ1-5; no firm D call. CDR3 length equals 14 residues. V lost 4 bases and J lost 0, with 7 bases in between. Germline-derived CDR1 and CDR2 are KGHSH and LQKENI. The CDR3 spells CASSQGGSNQPQHF. CDR3 bases: TGTGCCAGCTCACAGGGAGGTAGCAATCAGCCCCAGCATTTT.

This clonotype came up once. The chain carries TRBV2 and TRBJ1-1; no reliable D call. CDR3 length: 13 amino acids. Trimming took off 0 bases at V and 1 base at J, with 3 bases between the two ends. Germline V gene sequence: CDR1 SNHLY, CDR2 FYNNEI. The CDR3 region is CASSEAGNTEAFF. In DNA form, the CDR3 reads TGTGCCAGCAGTGAAGCTGGGAACACTGAAGCTTTCTTT.

The chain uses TRBV20-1 and TRBJ2-5; 10 nucleotides agree with TRBD2. The CDR3 has 13 residues. V lost 7 bases, J lost 4 bases, and 6 bases stayed unmatched. In germline, CDR1 is DFQATT, CDR2 SNEGSKA (reference sequence). CDR3 in DNA: TGCAGTGTGCCGACTAGCGGGTTAGAGACCCAGTACTTC. Amino acids: CSVPTSGLETQYF.

The chain joins TRBV20-1 to TRBJ1-2; possible D gene TRBD1, 5 bases. In germline, CDR1 is DFQATT, CDR2 SNEGSKA (reference sequence). The CDR3 spans 12 residues. Deletions cut 3 bases from V and 4 bases from J, with 9 bases between. DNA for the CDR3: TGCAGTGCTAGTTCAGGGAGCTATGGCTACACCTTC. Its protein product is CSASSGSYGYTF.

Only one count was recorded for this clonotype. The chain employs TRBV11-2 and TRBJ2-3; D is possibly TRBD2 (6 bases). Trimming removed 2 bases from V and 1 base from J, with 10 bases in between. This CDR3 comprises 15 residues. CDR1 SGHAT and CDR2 FQNNGV come from the germline V gene. The CDR3 loop is CASSLTGDRTDTQYF. The CDR3 DNA follows: TGTGCCAGCAGCTTAACGGGGGATCGCACAGATACGCAGTATTTT.

This clonotype was observed a handful of times. The V gene is TRBV10-3, the J gene TRBJ2-3; 7 bases are shared with TRBD1. This CDR3 is built from 16 residues. Germline-derived CDR1 and CDR2 are ENHRY and SYGVKD. After removal of 10 bases from V and 1 base from J, the junction contained 14 bases not matched to a gene. Written as DNA, the CDR3 is TGTGCCACCAGGGGTGTGACAGGGCAGGGCACAGATACGCAGTATTTT. This codes for CATRGVTGQGTDTQYF.

This clonotype was seen repeatedly, ten times or more. This chain connects TRBV20-1 to TRBJ2-5; weak D call: TRBD2 (7 bases). The germline CDR1 and CDR2 sequences are DFQATT and SNEGSKA (reference sequence). This CDR3 is 11 amino acids long. Deletions cut 5 bases from V and 11 bases from J, with 15 bases between. This CDR3 is CSALPEGGQYF. Written as DNA, the CDR3 is TGCAGTGCTCTACCGGAGGGGGGGCAGTACTTC.

There are many counts of this clonotype. The rearrangement uses TRBV4-1 and TRBJ1-2, with 7 bases identical to TRBD1. The CDR3 is 15 residues long. Germline V gene lookup returns CDR1 MGHRA and CDR2 YSYEKL. After removal of 1 base from V and 8 bases from J, the junction contained 10 bases not matched to a gene. The CDR3 protein is CASSQVMEGAGGYTF. In DNA, the CDR3 is TGCGCCAGCAGCCAAGTCATGGAGGGGGCGGGAGGCTACACCTTC.

The chain has TRBV20-1 and TRBJ2-7, with 7 bases lining up with TRBD2. The germline gives CDR1 DFQATT, CDR2 SNEGSKA (reference sequence). The CDR3 runs 16 residues. After removal of 5 bases from V and 0 bases from J, the junction contained 13 bases not matched to a gene. The CDR3 reads CSAEPQIAGSSYEQYF. The CDR3 bases are TGCAGTGCTGAGCCACAGATAGCGGGTTCCTCCTACGAGCAGTACTTC.

Many counts were recorded for this clonotype. The J gene is TRBJ2-7, the V gene TRBV6-1; D ambiguous. V lost 7 bases and J lost 3, with 7 bases in between. The CDR3 loop spans 11 amino acids. Germline CDR1 reads MNHNS; CDR2 reads SASEGT. The CDR3 spells CASTWGYEQYF. For the CDR3, the DNA is TGTGCCAGCACGTGGGGCTACGAGCAGTACTTC.